This paragraph covers one T cell receptor (beta chain) sequence. TCRdb's copy holds only in-frame clones and misses some; the assay was immunoSEQ multiplex PCR. The sample has 550,000 to 750,000 clones, about 91% seen once. CD8 cells regarded as naive lacked CD45RO, were positively chosen for CCR7, and omitted terminally differentiated effector memory CD45RA+ cells. This specimen belongs to a study of shared clonotypes between healthy human individuals. Sequenced: naive CD8+ T cells sorted from blood. The receptor comes from a man aged 25 to 40 in good health.

DNA of the CDR3: TGTGCCAGTAGTATTGTAGAAAACACTGAAGCTTTCTTT. Protein product: CASSIVENTEAFF. The chain combines TRBV19 with TRBJ1-1; no clear D gene. The germline V gene has CDR1 LNHDA and CDR2 SQIVND (reference sequence). The ends were cut back, 3 bases at V and 2 bases at J, with 7 bases in the middle. CDR3 size: 13 residues.